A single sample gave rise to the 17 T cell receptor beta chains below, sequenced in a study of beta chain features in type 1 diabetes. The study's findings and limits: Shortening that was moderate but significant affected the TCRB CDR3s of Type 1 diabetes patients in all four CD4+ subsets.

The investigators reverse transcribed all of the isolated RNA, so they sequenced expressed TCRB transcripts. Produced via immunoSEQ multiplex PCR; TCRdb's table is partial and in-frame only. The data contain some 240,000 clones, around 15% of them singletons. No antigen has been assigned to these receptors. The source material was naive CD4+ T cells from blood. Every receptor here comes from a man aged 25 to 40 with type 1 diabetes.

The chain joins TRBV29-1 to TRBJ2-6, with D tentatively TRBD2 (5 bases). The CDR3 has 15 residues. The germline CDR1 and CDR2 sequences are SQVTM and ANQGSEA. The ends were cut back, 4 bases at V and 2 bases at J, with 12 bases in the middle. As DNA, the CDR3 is TGCAGCGTTGGCGAGCAGGAGGCTGGGGCCAACGTCCTGACTTTC. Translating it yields CSVGEQEAGANVLTF.

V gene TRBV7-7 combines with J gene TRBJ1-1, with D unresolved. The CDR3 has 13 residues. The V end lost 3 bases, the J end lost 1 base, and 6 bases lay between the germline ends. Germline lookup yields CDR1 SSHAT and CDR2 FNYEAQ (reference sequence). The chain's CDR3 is CASSFKRNTEAFF. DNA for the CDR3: TGTGCCAGCAGCTTCAAGCGGAACACTGAAGCTTTCTTT.

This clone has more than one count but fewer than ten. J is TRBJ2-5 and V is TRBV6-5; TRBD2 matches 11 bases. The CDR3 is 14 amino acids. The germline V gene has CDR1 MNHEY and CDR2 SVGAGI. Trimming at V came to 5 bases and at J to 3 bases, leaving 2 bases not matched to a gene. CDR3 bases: TGTGCCAGCAGTCAGACTAGCGGGAAAGAGACCCAGTACTTC. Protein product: CASSQTSGKETQYF.

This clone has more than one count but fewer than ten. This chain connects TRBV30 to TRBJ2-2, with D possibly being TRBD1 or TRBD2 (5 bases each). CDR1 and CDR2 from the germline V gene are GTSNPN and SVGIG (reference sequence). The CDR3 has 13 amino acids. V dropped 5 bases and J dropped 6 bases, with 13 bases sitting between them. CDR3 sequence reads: CAWRPGRAGELFF. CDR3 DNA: TGTGCCTGGCGGCCGGGGCGGGCCGGGGAGCTGTTTTTT.

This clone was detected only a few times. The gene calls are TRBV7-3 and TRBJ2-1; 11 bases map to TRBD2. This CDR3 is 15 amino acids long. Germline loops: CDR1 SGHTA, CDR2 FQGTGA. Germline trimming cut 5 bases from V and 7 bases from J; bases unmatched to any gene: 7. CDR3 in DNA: TGTGCCAGCAGCGCGACTAGCGGGACAAAAAATGAGCAGTTCTTC. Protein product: CASSATSGTKNEQFF.

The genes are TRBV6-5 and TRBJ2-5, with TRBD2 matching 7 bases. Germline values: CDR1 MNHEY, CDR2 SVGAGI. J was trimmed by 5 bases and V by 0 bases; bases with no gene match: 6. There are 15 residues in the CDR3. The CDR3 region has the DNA TGTGCCAGCAGTTACTCGAAGGCGGGAGAGGAGACCCAGTACTTC. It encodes CASSYSKAGEETQYF.

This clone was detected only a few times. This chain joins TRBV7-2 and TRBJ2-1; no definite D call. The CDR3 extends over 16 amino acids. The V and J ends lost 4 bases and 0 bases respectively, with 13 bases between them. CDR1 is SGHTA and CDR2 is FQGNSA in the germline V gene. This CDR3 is CASSSSGPSSYNEQFF. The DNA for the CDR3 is TGTGCCAGCAGCTCGTCCGGGCCGAGCTCCTACAATGAGCAGTTCTTC.

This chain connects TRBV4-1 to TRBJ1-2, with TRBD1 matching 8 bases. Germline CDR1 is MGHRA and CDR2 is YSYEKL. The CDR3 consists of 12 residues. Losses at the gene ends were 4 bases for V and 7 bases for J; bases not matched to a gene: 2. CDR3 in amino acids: CASSPDRGGYTF. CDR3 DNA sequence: TGCGCCAGCAGCCCAGACAGGGGTGGCTACACCTTC.

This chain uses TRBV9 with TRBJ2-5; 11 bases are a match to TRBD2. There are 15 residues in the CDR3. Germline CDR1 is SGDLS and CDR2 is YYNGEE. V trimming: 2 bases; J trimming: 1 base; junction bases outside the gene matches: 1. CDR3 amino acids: CASSVSGRGQETQYF. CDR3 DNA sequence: TGTGCCAGCAGCGTTAGCGGGAGGGGCCAAGAGACCCAGTACTTC.

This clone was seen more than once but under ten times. CDR3 protein: CSVLSGRNQPQHF. CDR3 nucleotides: TGCAGCGTCTTGTCGGGGAGGAATCAGCCCCAGCATTTT. This chain joins TRBV29-1 and TRBJ1-5; no clear D gene. Germline V gives CDR1 SQVTM, CDR2 ANQGSEA. V dropped 6 bases and J dropped 4 bases, with 13 bases sitting between them. The CDR3 length is 13 residues. Combining the CDR3 with reference TRBV29-1 and TRBJ1-5 gives the whole variable domain SAVISQKPSRDICQRGTSLTIQCQVDSQVTMMFWYRQQPGQSLTLIATANQGSEATYESGFVIDKFPISRPNLTFSTLTVSNMSPEDSSIYLCSVLSGRNQPQHFGDGTRLSIL.

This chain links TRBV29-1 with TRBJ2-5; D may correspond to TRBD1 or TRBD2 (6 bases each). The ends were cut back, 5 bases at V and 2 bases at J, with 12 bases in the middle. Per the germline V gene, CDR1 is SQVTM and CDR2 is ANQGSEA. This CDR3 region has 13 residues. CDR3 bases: TGCAGCGTTCGTAGGGGGGCGCAAGAGACCCAGTACTTC. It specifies CSVRRGAQETQYF.

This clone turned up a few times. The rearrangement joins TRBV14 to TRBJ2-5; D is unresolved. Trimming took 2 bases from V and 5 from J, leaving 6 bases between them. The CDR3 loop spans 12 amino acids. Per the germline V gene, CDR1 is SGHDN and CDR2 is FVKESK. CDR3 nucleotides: TGTGCCAGCAGCCAACGAACGGAGACCCAGTACTTC. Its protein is CASSQRTETQYF.

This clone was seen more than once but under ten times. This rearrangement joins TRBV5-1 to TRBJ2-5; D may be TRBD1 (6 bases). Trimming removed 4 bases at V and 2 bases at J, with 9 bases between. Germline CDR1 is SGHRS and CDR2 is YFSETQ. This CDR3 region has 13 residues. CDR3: CASSEDSQETQYF. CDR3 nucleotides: TGCGCCAGCAGCGAGGACAGTCAAGAGACCCAGTACTTC.

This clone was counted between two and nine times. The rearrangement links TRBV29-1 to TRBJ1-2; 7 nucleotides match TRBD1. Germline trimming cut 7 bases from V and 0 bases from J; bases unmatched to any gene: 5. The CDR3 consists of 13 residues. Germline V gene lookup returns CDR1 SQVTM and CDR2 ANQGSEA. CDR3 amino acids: CSGTGDPNYGYTF. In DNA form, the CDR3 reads TGCAGCGGTACAGGGGATCCTAACTATGGCTACACCTTC.

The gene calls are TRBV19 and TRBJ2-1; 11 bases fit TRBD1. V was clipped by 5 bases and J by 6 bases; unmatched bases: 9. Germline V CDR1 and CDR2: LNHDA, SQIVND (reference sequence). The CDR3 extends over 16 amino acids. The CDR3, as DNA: TGTGCCAGTAGTTTCCCCGGGACAGGGGGAGGCAATGAGCAGTTCTTC. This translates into CASSFPGTGGGNEQFF.

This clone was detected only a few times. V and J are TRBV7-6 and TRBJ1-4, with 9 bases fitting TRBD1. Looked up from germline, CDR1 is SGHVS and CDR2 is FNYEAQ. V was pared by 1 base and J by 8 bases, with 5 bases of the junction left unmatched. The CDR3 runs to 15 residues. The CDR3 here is CASSLDGQGYEKLFF. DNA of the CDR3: TGTGCCAGCAGCTTAGACGGACAGGGGTACGAAAAACTGTTTTTT.

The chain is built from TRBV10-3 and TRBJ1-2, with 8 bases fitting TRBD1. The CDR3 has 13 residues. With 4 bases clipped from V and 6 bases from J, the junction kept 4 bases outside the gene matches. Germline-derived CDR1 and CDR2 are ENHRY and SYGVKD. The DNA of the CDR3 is TGTGCCATCAGTGGATCGGGACAGGATGGCTACACCTTC. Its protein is CAISGSGQDGYTF.